A single sample gave rise to the 7 T cell receptor beta chains below, sequenced in a study of cytomegalovirus exposure and HLA in healthy donors. It was with 60 Vbeta and 13 Jbeta primers that the PCR ran. Assay used: immunoSEQ multiplex PCR; TCRdb lists only in-frame clones, some missing. This table holds 150,000 to 200,000 clones. Sequences were obtained from PBMCs. The receptors shown here come from a young man in good health and CMV-seronegative.

The chain has TRBV4-1 and TRBJ2-1; a weak D match, TRBD1 (5 bases). Germline V gives CDR1 MGHRA, CDR2 YSYEKL. This CDR3 has 13 residues. V gave up 5 bases and J gave up 4 bases, with 9 bases separating them. Written as DNA, the CDR3 is TGCGCCAGCAGCTCCGACAGATACAATGAGCAGTTCTTC. Its translation: CASSSDRYNEQFF.

V gene TRBV5-5 combines with J gene TRBJ1-5; D ambiguous. Germline CDR1 reads SGHKS; CDR2 reads YYEKEE (reference sequence). Trimming removed 2 bases from V and 3 bases from J, with 9 bases in between. The CDR3 loop spans 14 amino acids. The CDR3 DNA reads as TGTGCCAGCAGCTTAGGAGGATACAATCAGCCCCAGCATTTT. Translation: CASSLGGYNQPQHF.

This chain joins TRBV5-1 and TRBJ1-6; possibly TRBD1 for D (5 bases). The V gene's germline CDR1 is SGHRS and CDR2 YFSETQ. The V and J ends lost 0 bases and 10 bases respectively, with 14 bases between them. CDR3 length equals 15 residues. The CDR3 reads CASSLESRAGSPLHF. The DNA of the CDR3 is TGCGCCAGCAGCTTGGAGTCCAGGGCTGGCTCACCCCTCCACTTT.

The chain joins TRBV5-1 to TRBJ1-1; a weak D match, TRBD1 (5 bases). This CDR3 has 14 residues. V lost 1 base, J lost 2 bases, and 9 bases lay in between. Germline V gene lookup returns CDR1 SGHRS and CDR2 YFSETQ. The CDR3 nucleotides read TGCGCCAGCAGCTTGACAGGAACAAACACTGAAGCTTTCTTT. It translates to CASSLTGTNTEAFF.

The chain is built from TRBV6-1 and TRBJ1-1; D remains ambiguous. V dropped 11 bases and J dropped 6 bases, with 16 bases sitting between them. CDR3 size: 12 residues. CDR1 and CDR2 (germline): MNHNS, SASEGT. The CDR3, as DNA: TGTGCCGTTACCCTTTGGCAAGCTGAAGCTTTCTTT. Protein sequence: CAVTLWQAEAFF.

The chain combines TRBV7-9 with TRBJ2-1; TRBD1 matches 10 bases. The CDR3 contains 15 residues. Germline V gives CDR1 SEHNR, CDR2 FQNEAQ (reference sequence). J was trimmed by 9 bases and V by 5 bases; bases with no gene match: 10. This CDR3 is CASSLTAGTGVEQFF. The DNA for the CDR3 is TGTGCCAGCAGCCTCACCGCCGGGACAGGGGTTGAGCAGTTCTTC.

The chain recombines TRBV25-1 with TRBJ2-4; D is possibly TRBD2 (6 bases). Germline V gene data show CDR1 as MGHDK and CDR2 as SYGVNS. V was shortened by 7 bases and J by 0 bases, with 16 bases between the two germline ends. The CDR3 spans 16 residues. CDR3 loop: CASTLTGVLAKNIQYF. CDR3 in DNA: TGTGCCAGCACCCTTACGGGGGTTCTAGCCAAAAACATTCAGTACTTC.